Listed below are T cell receptor beta chains from one sample, sequenced in a study of blood T cell repertoires in COVID-19. Here immunoSEQ multiplex PCR was the method, and the copy in TCRdb shows in-frame clones only, minus some. The sample carries 250,000 or so clones, around nine tenths recorded once. The sample comprised PBMCs or T cells enriched from blood (not recorded which). The receptors shown here come from a woman between 45 and 65 years old who had recovered from COVID-19. CDR3s include the opening cysteine and the closing phenylalanine or tryptophan. D genes are given only for firm matches. Some rows mark clone size as missing; the rest say once, few, many or name a class of expanded clone.

CDR3nt	CDR3aa	abundance	d_gene	len	v_gene	j_gene
TGTGCCAGCAGCGTAAGGTCCCTAGCGGGTTACAATGAGCAGTTCTTC	CASSVRSLAGYNEQFF	once	TRBD2	16	TRBV9	TRBJ2-1
TGTGCCAGCAGCCTACGACAGGAAGAAAAACTGTTTTTT	CASSLRQEEKLFF	NA	NA	13	TRBV27	TRBJ1-4
TGTGCCAGCAGTTCACTAGACACTACCCTCGTCTATGGCTACACCTTC	CASSSLDTTLVYGYTF	NA	NA	16	TRBV28	TRBJ1-2
TGTGCCAGCTCCGATCTCAGCGCCTACAATGAGCAGTTCTTC	CASSDLSAYNEQFF	NA	NA	14	TRBV18	TRBJ2-1
TGCGCCAGCAGCCAGACTAGCCACCAAGAGACCCAGTACTTC	CASSQTSHQETQYF	NA	TRBD2	14	TRBV5-1	TRBJ2-5
TGTGCCAGCAGCTTAGAGGTCGGGGAAAAACTGTTTTTT	CASSLEVGEKLFF	NA	NA	13	TRBV7-9	TRBJ1-4
TGTGCCAGCAGTTTTAGTCAGCCCCAGCATTTT	CASSFSQPQHF	NA	NA	11	TRBV28	TRBJ1-5
TGTGCCAGCAGCGGACAGGGGATCGGTCAGCCCCAGCATTTT	CASSGQGIGQPQHF	NA	TRBD1	14	TRBV2	TRBJ1-5
TGCGCCAGCAGCCAAGATAGATGGGCGACGAACACTGAAGCTTTCTTT	CASSQDRWATNTEAFF	NA	NA	16	TRBV4-3	TRBJ1-1
TGTGCCAGCAGTGAGGGCAGGGGGGCCTACGAGCAGTACTTC	CASSEGRGAYEQYF	NA	NA	14	TRBV2	TRBJ2-7
TGTGCCAGCAGCCAAGGGATAGGGGAGGGCGGCACAGATACGCAGTATTTT	CASSQGIGEGGTDTQYF	few	TRBD2	17	TRBV4-2	TRBJ2-3
TGTGCCAGCAGTGGACTAGCGTTCATGGGTGAGCAGTTCTTC	CASSGLAFMGEQFF	NA	TRBD2	14	TRBV2	TRBJ2-1
TGCGCCAGCAGCCAAGCCAGGGCCACTAATGAAAAACTGTTTTTT	CASSQARATNEKLFF	once	NA	15	TRBV4-1	TRBJ1-4
TGCGCCAGCAGCCTGGGAACAGGGGGCACCACCGGGGAGCTGTTTTTT	CASSLGTGGTTGELFF	once	TRBD1	16	TRBV5-1	TRBJ2-2
TGTGCCAGCAGTTTTTTTACTTTGACAGATACGCAGTATTTT	CASSFFTLTDTQYF	NA	NA	14	TRBV28	TRBJ2-3
TGTGCCAGCAGCTTAGTTGGACCCTCGGGGGACACTGAAGCTTTCTTT	CASSLVGPSGDTEAFF	NA	NA	16	TRBV11-1	TRBJ1-1
TGCGCCAGCAGCCAAGATCTGGGGAGTGGATCCTACGAGCAGTACTTC	CASSQDLGSGSYEQYF	once	NA	16	TRBV4-1	TRBJ2-7
TGTGCCAGCAGTTCACAGTACACCGGGGAGCTGTTTTTT	CASSSQYTGELFF	NA	NA	13	TRBV27	TRBJ2-2
TGTGCCAGCAGCGTTGGGGGGGTGTGGGAAGAGACCCAGTACTTC	CASSVGGVWEETQYF	few	TRBD2	15	TRBV5-8	TRBJ2-5
TGTGCCAGCAGCCAGACAGGGGGCAATGTAAAACTGTTTTTT	CASSQTGGNVKLFF	once	TRBD1	14	TRBV2	TRBJ1-4
TGTGCCAGTAGTTTCAATCGGGGGACAGGGTCCTACAATGAGCAGTTCTTC	CASSFNRGTGSYNEQFF	NA	TRBD1	17	TRBV19	TRBJ2-1
TGTGCCTGGAACAAAGGGGGAGGGTCCTACAATGAGCAGTTCTTC	CAWNKGGGSYNEQFF	NA	NA	15	TRBV30	TRBJ2-1
TGTGCCAGTAGTCCAGGACTAGCGGGAGGGCTTAGAGCGGAGACCCAGTACTTC	CASSPGLAGGLRAETQYF	NA	TRBD2	18	TRBV19	TRBJ2-5
TGTGCCAGCAGCGGATGGGACAGCTACGAGCAGTACTTC	CASSGWDSYEQYF	NA	TRBD1	13	TRBV28	TRBJ2-7
TGTGCCACCAGTTCGGGAATCATCATGGGAGGGGAGCAGTTCTTC	CATSSGIIMGGEQFF	NA	TRBD2	15	TRBV24-1	TRBJ2-1
TGTGCCAGCAGCTTAGGGTCCAGGCGCTTCTCTGGAAACACCATATATTTT	CASSLGSRRFSGNTIYF	NA	NA	17	TRBV7-9	TRBJ1-3
TGTGCCACCGACTCAGGGACAGGGGTCACTGAAGCTTTCTTT	CATDSGTGVTEAFF	NA	TRBD1	14	TRBV6-5	TRBJ1-1
TGTGCCAGCAGCTTTTTGGAGGCGGGCACAACTGGGACCCAGTACTTC	CASSFLEAGTTGTQYF	NA	NA	16	TRBV7-2	TRBJ2-5
TGTGCCAGCAGCCGCGCAGGGCGAGAGACCCAGTACTTC	CASSRAGRETQYF	NA	NA	13	TRBV14	TRBJ2-5
TGCAGTGCCAGGGTCTATGAGCAGTTCTTC	CSARVYEQFF	NA	NA	10	TRBV20-1	TRBJ2-1
TGTGCCAGCAGCGTAGGGGGAAGTGGGGCCTATAAGGATACGCAGTATTTT	CASSVGGSGAYKDTQYF	NA	NA	17	TRBV9	TRBJ2-3
TGTGCCAGCAGCTTAATGAGCACCGGGGAGCTGTTTTTT	CASSLMSTGELFF	once	NA	13	TRBV7-3	TRBJ2-2
TGTGCCAGCAGTTACTCGGCGGGCCGAAACACCATATATTTT	CASSYSAGRNTIYF	NA	NA	14	TRBV6-2/TRBV6-3	TRBJ1-3
TGTGCCAGCAGCCAAGTAGTCACCAGCAATCAGCCCCAGCATTTT	CASSQVVTSNQPQHF	NA	NA	15	TRBV4-2	TRBJ1-5
TGTGCCAGCAGCTTGGGAGTTCGGGAGACCCAGTACTTC	CASSLGVRETQYF	NA	NA	13	TRBV5-5	TRBJ2-5
TGTGCCAGCAGTGAAGACGGGGAAGAGACCCAGTACTTC	CASSEDGEETQYF	NA	NA	13	TRBV2	TRBJ2-5
TGTGCCAGCAGTTACAGGGACAGCCGGACTAGCGGGAGACCCGGGGAGCTGTTTTTT	CASSYRDSRTSGRPGELFF	NA	TRBD2	19	TRBV6-2/TRBV6-3	TRBJ2-2
TGTGCCAGTAGTATTCTATTGAGCGGGAGTGCCTACAATGAGCAGTTCTTC	CASSILLSGSAYNEQFF	once	TRBD2	17	TRBV19	TRBJ2-1
TGCGCCAGCACCCGGGACAGGGAGACCCAGTACTTC	CASTRDRETQYF	NA	TRBD1	12	TRBV5-1	TRBJ2-5
TGTGCCAGCAGCAAAGACTTCGTAGGGGTAGCGGGAGGGCCCCCAGATACGCAGTATTTT	CASSKDFVGVAGGPPDTQYF	NA	NA	20	TRBV21-1	TRBJ2-3
TGCAGCGTTGATGGGCAGGGAGGAAACACCATATATTTT	CSVDGQGGNTIYF	NA	NA	13	TRBV29-1	TRBJ1-3
TGTGCCAGCAGACATAGCGGGGGCGGCGATACGCAGTATTTT	CASRHSGGGDTQYF	NA	TRBD2	14	TRBV3-1/TRBV3-2	TRBJ2-3
TGTGCCACCAGTGATTTGTCACAGGGTGTCACCGGGGAGCTGTTTTTT	CATSDLSQGVTGELFF	NA	NA	16	TRBV24-1	TRBJ2-2
TGTGCCAGCAGCCAAGCGGGTTCCTATGGCTACACCTTC	CASSQAGSYGYTF	NA	NA	13	TRBV4-2	TRBJ1-2